This TCR beta chain originates from a study of OX40 agonist ivuxolimab in advanced cancers. Turning to the study itself: Eligibility rules accepted prior anti-PD-1, anti-PD-L1 or anti-CTLA-4 therapy, and around 43% had some. Partial responses, seen in three patients, involved one hepatocellular carcinoma and two cutaneous melanomas.

V was cut by 5 bases and J by 1 base, with 17 bases left in between. Germline V gives CDR1 LNHDA, CDR2 SQIVND (reference sequence). CDR3 length: 16 amino acids. Data came from immunoSEQ multiplex PCR; TCRdb stores just in-frame clones and leaves some out. The table records fewer than 85,000 clones, about nine tenths of them present only once. This sample comprised CD4+ or CD8+ T cells sorted from blood, obtained in a trial of the OX40 agonist ivuxolimab. This TCR was sampled from an adult with an advanced solid tumor such as melanoma, head and neck, liver or kidney cancer. The chain has TRBV19 and TRBJ1-1; tentative D call: TRBD1 (5 bases). CDR3 in amino acids: CASSLTSGRGNTEAFF. The CDR3 nucleotides read TGTGCCAGTAGTCTGACTTCAGGGAGGGGGAACACTGAAGCTTTCTTT.